This entry lists 22 T cell receptor beta chains sequenced from one sample in a study of blood T cell repertoires in COVID-19. The table came from immunoSEQ multiplex PCR; TCRdb's copy has only in-frame clones and leaves some out. The repertoire has some 68,000 clones, 85% to 90% of them found once; the top ten carry about 2.9%. The sample comprised peripheral blood. The receptors were gathered from a man aged 50-60 years with acute or convalescent COVID-19.

The chain carries TRBV4-3 and TRBJ1-2, with D perhaps TRBD1 (5 bases). V was clipped by 0 bases and J by 2 bases, with 13 bases between them. CDR1 is LGHNA, CDR2 YSLEER, per germline. The CDR3 has 16 amino acids. CDR3 sequence reads: CASSQEGTGANYGYTF. Here the CDR3 DNA reads TGCGCCAGCAGCCAAGAGGGGACGGGAGCGAACTATGGCTACACCTTC.

This clone was seen a few times. The chain is built from TRBV3-1 (or the pseudogene TRBV3-2) and TRBJ1-3; D possibly corresponds to TRBD1 (5 bases). CDR3 length equals 16 residues. Trimming pared 2 bases from V and 0 bases from J, leaving 11 bases between. Germline V gene sequence: CDR1 LGHDT, CDR2 YNNKEL (reference sequence). The CDR3 reads CASSQQGFDSGNTIYF. The CDR3 region has the DNA TGTGCCAGCAGCCAACAGGGCTTCGACTCTGGAAACACCATATATTTT.

The chain uses TRBV4-3 and TRBJ2-7; possibly TRBD2 for D (5 bases). Per the germline V gene, CDR1 is LGHNA and CDR2 is YSLEER. This CDR3 comprises 15 residues. V lost 0 bases, J lost 6 bases, and 15 bases lay in between. DNA for the CDR3: TGCGCCAGCAGCCAAGAGTGGTATCGGGAATCCGAGCAGTACTTC. Translation gives CASSQEWYRESEQYF.

The chain combines TRBV14 with TRBJ2-5; D gene ambiguous. CDR3 length: 11 residues. Trimming pared 2 bases from V and 13 bases from J, leaving 11 bases between. Germline-derived CDR1 and CDR2 are SGHDN and FVKESK. The CDR3 nucleotides read TGTGCCAGCAGCCAAAGTAGCCTTACGTACTTC. Protein product: CASSQSSLTYF.

V is TRBV24-1 and J is TRBJ1-2, with D uncertain. The CDR3 consists of 13 residues. In germline, CDR1 is KGHDR, CDR2 SFDVKD. The V end was cut by 2 bases, the J end by 5 bases, with 8 bases between. CDR3 in amino acids: CATSDSSQYGYTF. In DNA, the CDR3 is TGTGCCACCAGTGATTCTTCCCAGTATGGCTACACCTTC.

The chain links TRBV5-8 to TRBJ1-5; TRBD1 matches at 9 bases. The V gene end was trimmed by 0 bases and the J gene end by 5 bases; junction bases not matched to a gene: 15. Germline CDR1 SGHTS, CDR2 YDEGEE. The CDR3 length is 19 residues. The CDR3 region has the DNA TGTGCCAGCAGCTTGGATGGACAGGGGATCCCCCCCATACATCAGCCCCAGCATTTT. Its protein product is CASSLDGQGIPPIHQPQHF.

The chain combines TRBV6-5 with TRBJ2-2, with D unclear. The germline V and J ends were trimmed by 6 bases and 5 bases, with 7 bases remaining between them. Germline V gene sequence: CDR1 MNHEY, CDR2 SVGAGI. The CDR3 is made up of 12 amino acids. The CDR3 protein is CASRTETGELFF. DNA for the CDR3: TGTGCCAGCAGGACGGAGACCGGGGAGCTGTTTTTT.

CDR3: CASSLDGRTNTEAFF. The CDR3 nucleotides read TGCGCCAGCAGCTTGGATGGCAGAACAAACACTGAAGCTTTCTTT. This rearrangement joins TRBV5-1 to TRBJ1-1; D ambiguous. V was trimmed by 0 bases and J by 2 bases, leaving 11 bases between them. The germline V gene has CDR1 SGHRS and CDR2 YFSETQ. The CDR3 is 15 residues long.

The rearrangement uses TRBV7-9 and TRBJ2-1; 10 bases are a match to TRBD2. V gave up 4 bases and J gave up 8 bases; unmatched junction bases: 5. This CDR3 is 14 amino acids long. CDR1 SEHNR and CDR2 FQNEAQ come from the germline V gene (reference sequence). The CDR3 spells CASSSGTSVHEQFF. DNA for the CDR3: TGTGCCAGCAGCTCCGGGACTAGCGTGCATGAGCAGTTCTTC.

The chain has TRBV10-2 and TRBJ2-7; 10 bases fit TRBD2. The CDR3 spans 13 residues. V lost 6 bases, J lost 7 bases, and 6 bases stayed unmatched. CDR1 and CDR2 (germline): WSHSY, SAAADI. The CDR3 DNA reads as TGCGCCAGCAGGCTAGCGGGAGCGGAGGAGCAGTACGTC. Translation: CASRLAGAEEQYV.

The chain joins TRBV6-6 to TRBJ2-7; maybe TRBD2 (7 bases). V lost 7 bases and J 3 bases, leaving 22 bases between the germline ends. This CDR3 region has 16 residues. CDR1 and CDR2 from the germline V gene are MNHNY and SVGAGI (reference sequence). The CDR3 sequence: CASTPRGGGGFYEQYV. The CDR3 DNA sequence: TGTGCCAGCACTCCCAGGGGCGGGGGTGGCTTCTACGAGCAGTACGTC.

The chain recombines TRBV24-1 with TRBJ2-2; D gene ambiguous. The CDR3 runs to 15 residues. From germline, CDR1 is KGHDR and CDR2 SFDVKD. The ends were cut back, 3 bases at V and 3 bases at J, with 10 bases in the middle. CDR3 bases: TGTGCCACCAGTGATCAGCGTTCGTACACCGGGGAGCTGTTTTTT. Translated, it gives CATSDQRSYTGELFF.

The rearrangement uses TRBV3-1 (or the pseudogene TRBV3-2) and TRBJ1-1; perhaps TRBD1 as D (5 bases). The CDR3 contains 13 residues. Per germline, CDR1 LGHDT and CDR2 YNNKEL (reference sequence). V lost 2 bases to trimming and J lost 4 bases, with 8 bases between them. CDR3 nucleotides: TGTGCCAGCAGCCAAAGGGGATCCACTGAAGCTTTCTTT. It specifies CASSQRGSTEAFF.

This rearrangement joins TRBV7-2 to TRBJ2-1; tentative D call: TRBD2 (6 bases). The CDR3 has 16 residues. Germline V gene sequence: CDR1 SGHTA, CDR2 FQGNSA. Trimming cost V 6 bases and J 0 bases, with 15 bases left between them. The CDR3 nucleotides are TGTGCCAGCAGTCCGCCCGGGACTTACTCCTACAATGAGCAGTTCTTC. As protein: CASSPPGTYSYNEQFF.

The rearrangement uses TRBV18 and TRBJ2-7; 8 bases are shared with TRBD1. V shed 6 bases, J shed 2 bases, and the junction held 6 bases outside the gene matches. This CDR3 is 14 amino acids long. Germline-derived CDR1 and CDR2 are KGHSH and LQKENI. CDR3: CASSPNRGAYEQYF. DNA of the CDR3: TGTGCCAGCTCTCCGAACAGGGGGGCCTACGAGCAGTACTTC. Full variable domain (rest looked up from reference TRBV18 and TRBJ2-7): NAGVMQNPRHLVRRRGQEARLRCSPMKGHSHVYWYRQLPEEGLKFMVYLQKENIIDESGMPKERFSAEFPKEGPSILRIQQVVRGDSAAYFCASSPNRGAYEQYFGPGTRLTVT.

V is TRBV29-1 and J is TRBJ1-1; 7 bases line up with TRBD1. The germline V gene has CDR1 SQVTM and CDR2 ANQGSEA. This CDR3 contains 13 residues. V lost 5 bases and J lost 2; bases outside the gene matches: 5. CDR3 bases: TGCAGCGTTCGGACAGGAGGTAACACTGAAGCTTTCTTT. Its translation: CSVRTGGNTEAFF.

V is TRBV25-1 and J is TRBJ2-1; unclear D gene. The length of the CDR3 is 12 residues. The V end was cut by 0 bases, the J end by 9 bases, with 6 bases between. Per germline, CDR1 MGHDK and CDR2 SYGVNS. The CDR3 DNA is TGTGCCAGCAGTGAATACAGTATTGAGCAGTTCTTC. Translating gives CASSEYSIEQFF.

The chain's CDR3 is CASSQDSGTIANYGYTF. The CDR3 DNA is TGCGCCAGCAGCCAAGATAGCGGGACTATAGCTAACTATGGCTACACCTTC. J is TRBJ1-2 and V is TRBV4-1, with D tentatively TRBD1 (5 bases). The CDR3 is 17 residues long. Germline loops: CDR1 MGHRA, CDR2 YSYEKL. Trimming removed 0 bases from V and 0 bases from J, with 14 bases in between.

V and J are TRBV18 and TRBJ1-1; D perhaps matches TRBD1 (5 bases). The CDR3 contains 16 residues. V was clipped by 3 bases and J by 1 base, with 15 bases between them. Germline CDR1 and CDR2: KGHSH and LQKENI. Written as DNA, the CDR3 is TGTGCCAGCTCACCTAATGGGGCGGGGAGGAACACTGAAGCTTTCTTT. It is translated as CASSPNGAGRNTEAFF.

The chain combines TRBV2 with TRBJ2-7; possible D gene TRBD2, 6 bases. The CDR3 has 15 residues. Germline V gives CDR1 SNHLY, CDR2 FYNNEI. The V gene lost 6 bases and the J gene lost 8 bases, with 23 bases spanning the gap. The CDR3 DNA sequence: TGTGCCAGCAGCCCCCGGGACTCCTCTAAGTCGCAGCAGTACTTC. Its protein product is CASSPRDSSKSQQYF.

The chain carries TRBV2 and TRBJ2-3; possibly TRBD2 for D (6 bases). Between the trimmed V and J ends, which lost 8 bases and 2 bases, there was a span of 11 bases. This CDR3 spans 13 amino acids. Germline assignment: CDR1 SNHLY and CDR2 FYNNEI. The CDR3 sequence: CASQTRLTDTQYF. CDR3 nucleotides: TGTGCCAGCCAGACTAGACTCACAGATACGCAGTATTTT.

This clone has a single count. The chain employs TRBV11-3 and TRBJ2-3, with 9 bases fitting TRBD1. Trimming took 2 bases from V and 5 from J; bases not matched to a gene: 5. This CDR3 spans 15 amino acids. Germline V gene lookup returns CDR1 SGHNT and CDR2 YENEEA. The CDR3 sequence is CASSLTGGDGDTQYF. The DNA for the CDR3 is TGTGCCAGCAGCTTAACAGGGGGCGATGGAGATACGCAGTATTTT. Full variable domain (missing parts from reference TRBV11-3 and TRBJ2-3): EAGVVQSPRYKIIEKKQPVAFWCNPISGHNTLYWYLQNLGQGPELLIRYENEEAVDDSQLPKDRFSAERLKGVDSTLKIQPAELGDSAVYLCASSLTGGDGDTQYFGPGTRLTVL.